A selection of T cell receptor beta chains follows, all from one sample in a study of shared T cell receptors in the human thymus. Clones were sequenced by immunoSEQ multiplex PCR, and TCRdb holds only the in-frame ones, with some missing. The data hold about 380,000 clones, with approximately 95% observed a single time. Sequencing was carried out using thymocytes. These receptors all stem from a human donor. CDR3s include the opening cysteine and the closing phenylalanine or tryptophan. The D gene is left open where the match is weak. A clone size is listed for some rows: how often the clone was seen (once, few, many), or a class if it is expanded.

>TRBJ2-1|TRBV7-8|.|.
TGTGCCAGCAGCTTAGCGTCTGGCGGACACAATGAGCAGTTCTTC
CASSLASGGHNEQFF
>TRBJ1-2|TRBV6-6|.|.
TGTGCCAGCGGCTCACCCGGGAGGCCGCTCTCCACGCGCTTT
CASGSPGRPLSTRF
>TRBJ2-4|TRBV19|TRBD2|.
TGTGCCAGTAGCGTGGGACTAGTATATGACATTCAGTACTTC
CASSVGLVYDIQYF
>TRBJ2-5|TRBV12-2|.|.
TGTGCAAGTCGCTTAGTACACCAACCTTCAGAGACCCAGTACTTC
CASRLVHQPSETQYF
>TRBJ2-7|TRBV28|TRBD2|.
TGTGCCAGCAGTTTATCGGGAGGAACCTACGAGCAGTACTTC
CASSLSGGTYEQYF
>TRBJ1-5|TRBV19|TRBD1|.
TGTGCCAGTAGAAGAGGGCCCTATATGAGGGACAGGCCCAGCAATCAGCCCCAGCATTTT
CASRRGPYMRDRPSNQPQHF
>TRBJ2-3|TRBV21-1|.|.
TGTGCCAGCAGCAAAGTGAGGAGGGAGACAGATACGCAGTATTTT
CASSKVRRETDTQYF
>TRBJ2-3|TRBV14|TRBD2|.
TGTGCCAGCAGCCCTCTAAGCGGGAGGGCAGATACGCAGTATTTT
CASSPLSGRADTQYF
>TRBJ1-4|TRBV7-2|TRBD1|.
TGTGCCAGCAGCTCGTCACAGGGGGCGACTAATGAAAAACTGTTTTTT
CASSSSQGATNEKLFF
>TRBJ1-5|TRBV19|.|once
TGTGCCAGTAGTATAGATTCTGCCAGTGATAGCAATCAGCCCCAGCATTTT
CASSIDSASDSNQPQHF
>TRBJ2-7|TRBV28|TRBD2|.
TGTGCCAGCAGCCCAGGACTAGCGGGGTGGGGACCCTACGAGCAGTACTTC
CASSPGLAGWGPYEQYF
>TRBJ1-5|TRBV28|TRBD1|.
TGTGCCAGCAGTTTATCCAGGGGGCCCCCACCCAATCAGCCCCAGCATTTT
CASSLSRGPPPNQPQHF
>TRBJ1-2|TRBV28|.|.
TGTGCCAGCAGTTTTCACGCCCGTCACAGGAGTAACTATGGCTACACCTTC
CASSFHARHRSNYGYTF
>TRBJ2-1|TRBV10-3|TRBD2|.
TGTGCCATCAGTACTAGCGGGAGCTCTGAGCAGTTCTTC
CAISTSGSSEQFF
>TRBJ2-1|TRBV11-2|TRBD2|.
TGTGCCAGCAGCAGAACTCTCGGGACTAGTACGAATGAGCAGTTCTTC
CASSRTLGTSTNEQFF
>TRBJ1-1|TRBV14|TRBD1|.
TGTGCCAGCAGCACCCCGGGACAGGGGAACACTGAAGCTTTCTTT
CASSTPGQGNTEAFF
>TRBJ2-1|TRBV19|.|.
TGTGCCAGTAGTATACGGGACTACAATGAGCAGTTCTTC
CASSIRDYNEQFF
>TRBJ1-2|TRBV19|.|.
TGTGCCAGTAGTATTAGGAAAGGAGTCGGATACTATGGCTACACCTTC
CASSIRKGVGYYGYTF
>TRBJ1-3|TRBV28|TRBD1|.
TGTGCCAGCAGCCGGGACAGGGTTTTGGTCGGAAACACCATATATTTT
CASSRDRVLVGNTIYF
>TRBJ2-7|TRBV6-5|.|.
TGTGCCAGCAGTTACAATGGCCCCGGGAACGAGCAGTACTTC
CASSYNGPGNEQYF
>TRBJ1-3|TRBV6-6|.|.
TGTGCCAGCAGTCGGGGACAACAGGGACCTGGAAACACCATATATTTT
CASSRGQQGPGNTIYF
>TRBJ2-7|TRBV4-1|TRBD1|once
TGCGCCAGCAGCCAAGATCGGGACCCAAGACAGGGCGATTTTGCCTACGAGCAGTACTTC
CASSQDRDPRQGDFAYEQYF
>TRBJ2-7|TRBV5-5|.|.
TGTGCCAGCAGCATGGGGGCGCAGAGGGTAAATTCCTACGAGCAGTACTTC
CASSMGAQRVNSYEQYF
>TRBJ2-2|TRBV27|TRBD1|.
TGTGCCAGCAGTTGCGGTCTCCGGACAGGGCCCAACCTGAACACCGGGGAGCTGTTTTTT
CASSCGLRTGPNLNTGELFF
>TRBJ2-1|TRBV6-1|TRBD2|.
TGTGCCAGCAGAGGACTAGCGGGCAATGAGCAGTTCTTC
CASRGLAGNEQFF
>TRBJ2-4|TRBV18|TRBD2|.
TGTGCCAGCTCACCACTGGAGGGAGGGGTCCCGACCGGTCCAAACATTCAGTACTTC
CASSPLEGGVPTGPNIQYF
>TRBJ2-6|TRBV7-8|.|.
TGTGCCAGCAGCCTAGACGATCACTCTGGGGCCAACGTCCTGACTTTC
CASSLDDHSGANVLTF
>TRBJ1-1|TRBV9|.|.
TGTGCCAGCAGCCCCCTTTTAGGACAATTAACTGAAGCTTTCTTT
CASSPLLGQLTEAFF
>TRBJ2-1|TRBV5-1|TRBD2|once
TGCGCCAGCAGCTTCGGGACTAGCGGGAGCAATGAGCAGTTCTTC
CASSFGTSGSNEQFF
>TRBJ2-2|TRBV19|.|.
TGTGCCAGTAACCCCTTTCCCTACCCCATCAACACCGGGGAGCTGTTTTTT
CASNPFPYPINTGELFF
>TRBJ1-2|TRBV6-1|TRBD1|.
TGTGCCAGCAGCCCCGGACAGGGCTACTATGGCTACACCTTC
CASSPGQGYYGYTF
>TRBJ2-5|TRBV7-8|TRBD2|.
TGTGCCAGCAGCCGCCTAGCGGGAGGGCCCGAAGAGACCCAGTACTTC
CASSRLAGGPEETQYF
>TRBJ2-5|TRBV27|.|.
TGTGCCAGCAGTTTAGCCCCTAGCAGTAGCCAAGAGACCCAGTACTTC
CASSLAPSSSQETQYF
>TRBJ2-3|TRBV5-1|TRBD2|.
TGCGCCAGCAGCTCCGAGCGGGAGGTCAGCACAGATACGCAGTATTTT
CASSSEREVSTDTQYF
>TRBJ2-1|TRBV9|.|.
TGTGCCAGCAATCGGCAGGAGAATGAGCAGTTCTTC
CASNRQENEQFF
>TRBJ1-4|TRBV6-1|TRBD1|.
TGTGCCAGCAGTGCCCGGGACAGGTCTGCAACTAATGAAAAACTGTTTTTT
CASSARDRSATNEKLFF
>TRBJ2-7|TRBV5-8|.|.
TGTGCCAGCAGCTTGGTTCTCGAGCAGTACTTC
CASSLVLEQYF
>TRBJ2-1|TRBV4-3|.|.
TGCGCCAGCAGCCAAGATCGGGCGCGCGTCTACAATGAGCAGTTCTTC
CASSQDRARVYNEQFF
>TRBJ2-3|TRBV19|.|.
TGTGCCAGTAGTTTCGAGCGCACAGATACGCAGTATTTT
CASSFERTDTQYF
>TRBJ2-3|TRBV18|TRBD1|.
TGTGCCAGCTCACCCAGGGGGCGGGGAGATACGCAGTATTTT
CASSPRGRGDTQYF
>TRBJ2-1|TRBV15|TRBD2|.
TGTGCCACCAGCAGAGATCCGGGACTAGCGGGAGAACAGGGGAATGAGCAGTTCTTC
CATSRDPGLAGEQGNEQFF
>TRBJ2-1|TRBV5-1|TRBD2|.
TGCGCCAGCAGCTTGTACGGGACTAGATGCTACAATGAGCAGTTCTTC
CASSLYGTRCYNEQFF
>TRBJ2-3|TRBV28|TRBD2|.
TGTGCCAGCAGTACTAGCGGGAGGGCCGACACAGATACGCAGTATTTT
CASSTSGRADTDTQYF
>TRBJ1-2|TRBV7-2|.|.
TGTGCCAGCAGCAGCGCCAGCGGGGTAGGGGACTATGGCTACACCTTC
CASSSASGVGDYGYTF
>TRBJ1-1|TRBV6-5|.|.
TGTGCCAGCAGTGCCACTGCGAACACTGAAGCTTTCTTT
CASSATANTEAFF
>TRBJ1-4|TRBV4-3|TRBD1|.
TGCGCCAGCAGCCAAGAGGAGAAGAGGGGGCGTGAAAAACTGTTTTTT
CASSQEEKRGREKLFF
>TRBJ2-1|TRBV14|.|.
TGTGCCAGCAGCCAAAGGGGCTTGGGCTACTACAATGAGCAGTTCTTC
CASSQRGLGYYNEQFF
>TRBJ2-7|TRBV27|.|.
TGTGCCAGCAGTTTATCCCCTAGGACCTACGAGCAGTACTTC
CASSLSPRTYEQYF
>TRBJ2-2|TRBV4-1|TRBD2|.
TGCGCCAGCAGCCAAGCAGGGAAGACTCCGGGACTAAGGGAGAACACCGGGGAGCTGTTTTTT
CASSQAGKTPGLRENTGELFF
>TRBJ2-5|TRBV27|.|.
TGTGCCAGCAGTGCGACAGAGGGTAAAGAGACCCAGTACTTC
CASSATEGKETQYF
>TRBJ2-1|TRBV4-1|.|.
TGCGCCAGCAGCCAAGGGGCGACTATCCGAGACTCCTACAATGAGCAGTTCTTC
CASSQGATIRDSYNEQFF
>TRBJ1-2|TRBV5-1|TRBD1|once
TGCGCCAGCAGCCCAGGCGGGACAGGGCGGTATGGCTACACCTTC
CASSPGGTGRYGYTF
>TRBJ1-4|TRBV28|TRBD1|.
TGTGCCAGCAGCCTCGGGACAGGGGGACAAGTAACTAATGAAAAACTGTTTTTT
CASSLGTGGQVTNEKLFF